The sequence of this T cell receptor (beta chain) was determined in a study of regulatory T cells in long-lasting Graves disease. Study context: Graves' patients who were just diagnosed had used antithyroid drugs for under 3 months.

The time point here: newly diagnosed GD, antithyroid drugs for less than 3 months. Making the TCR library involved RNA that had been extracted from PBMCs. This clonotype was observed a few times. CDR1 and CDR2 (germline): SGHTA, FQGTGA. With 4 bases removed from V and 0 bases from J, the gap between germline ends came to 6 bases. The CDR3 loop spans 13 amino acids. To make TCR beta libraries, researchers used iRepertoire HTBI primers and Arm-PCR of CDR3 regions. MiXCR was run by TCRdb on the multiplex PCR reads, yielding one entry per CDR3 protein. The sample lists hundreds of thousands of distinct CDR3 sequences; around 15% were seen once. The same data also went into a second study, on T cells in Graves' hyperthyroidism and ophthalmopathy.

This chain links TRBV7-3 with TRBJ2-5, with D possibly TRBD2 on 5 matching bases. The material sequenced was peripheral blood mononuclear cells (PBMCs), taken at new diagnosis, from a patient treated with antithyroid drugs. The sequence came from a young woman with Graves disease. CDR3 nucleotides: TGTGCCAGCAGCTCGGACTACCAAGAGACCCAGTACTTC. Translated: CASSSDYQETQYF.